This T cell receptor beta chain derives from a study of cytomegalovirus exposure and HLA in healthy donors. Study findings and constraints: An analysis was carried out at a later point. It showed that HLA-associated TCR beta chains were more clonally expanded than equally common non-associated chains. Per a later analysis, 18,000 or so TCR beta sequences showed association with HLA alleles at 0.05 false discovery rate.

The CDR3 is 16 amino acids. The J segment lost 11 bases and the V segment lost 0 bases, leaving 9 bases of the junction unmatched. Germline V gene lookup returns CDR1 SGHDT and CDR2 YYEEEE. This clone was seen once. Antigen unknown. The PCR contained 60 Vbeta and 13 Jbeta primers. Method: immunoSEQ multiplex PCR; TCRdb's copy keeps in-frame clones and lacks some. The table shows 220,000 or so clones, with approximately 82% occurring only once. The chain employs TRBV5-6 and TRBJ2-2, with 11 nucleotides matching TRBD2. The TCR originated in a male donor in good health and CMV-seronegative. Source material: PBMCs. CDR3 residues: CASSLAGLAVRVELFF. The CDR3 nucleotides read TGTGCCAGCAGCTTGGCGGGACTAGCGGTCCGTGTTGAGCTGTTTTTT.